One and the same sample provided the 31 T cell receptor beta chains below, sequenced in a study of patients and donors after allogeneic stem cell transplantation. One entry per CDR3 protein results from TCRdb running MiXCR on the RT-PCR reads. The table lists a few hundred thousand distinct CDR3 sequences, around two fifths of them singletons, with 11% in the top ten. Sequenced input: blood, either unsorted or a sorted T cell fraction (not recorded which). The receptors come from a human donor who was either an allogeneic HSCT recipient or a stem cell or donor lymphocyte infusion donor (not recorded which). It is not recorded whose cells these are; they may come from a transplant donor.

The CDR3 protein is CASSRQLAGAGDNEQFF. In DNA, the CDR3 is TGTGCCAGCAGCCGCCAACTCGCGGGGGCAGGAGACAATGAGCAGTTCTTC. The chain recombines TRBV3-1 with TRBJ2-1; possibly TRBD2 for D (7 bases). V lost 4 bases, J lost 5 bases, and 21 bases lay in between. From germline, CDR1 is LGHDT and CDR2 YNNKEL (reference sequence). This CDR3 region has 17 residues.

This clonotype was detected once. The chain uses TRBV7-2 and TRBJ1-1; D uncertain. CDR1 is SGHTA, CDR2 FQGNSA, per germline. With 4 bases removed from V and 1 base from J, the gap between germline ends came to 10 bases. The CDR3 runs to 14 residues. This CDR3 is CASSSTEANTEAFF. CDR3 DNA: TGTGCCAGCAGCTCAACAGAGGCGAACACTGAAGCTTTCTTT.

CDR3 in DNA: TGTGCCAGCAGCCAATGGAATAGGGTGAACACTGAAGCTTTCTTT. As protein: CASSQWNRVNTEAFF. This chain links TRBV3-1 with TRBJ1-1, with no clear D. V dropped 2 bases and J dropped 0 bases, with 10 bases sitting between them. Germline V gene data show CDR1 as LGHDT and CDR2 as YNNKEL (reference sequence). The length of the CDR3 is 15 residues.

This clonotype turned up a few times. This chain connects TRBV7-2 to TRBJ2-5; D call uncertain. Germline V lookup: CDR1 SGHTA, CDR2 FQGNSA. This CDR3 has 13 amino acids. V gave up 0 bases and J gave up 1 base, with 3 bases separating them. The CDR3 DNA reads TGTGCCAGCAGCTTAGCCCCCCAAGAGACCCAGTACTTC. Protein product: CASSLAPQETQYF.

The J gene is TRBJ1-5, the V gene TRBV6-4; D remains ambiguous. Trimming left V 2 bases short and J 6 bases short, with 8 bases between. This CDR3 comprises 13 residues. Per germline, CDR1 MRHNA and CDR2 SNTAGT. The CDR3 coding sequence is TGTGCCAGCAGTGACGAGGCTGGTCAGCCCCAGCATTTT. Translated, it gives CASSDEAGQPQHF.

J is TRBJ2-7 and V is TRBV28; D tentatively reads TRBD1 or TRBD2 (5 bases each). Germline V gene sequence: CDR1 MDHEN, CDR2 SYDVKM. V was pared by 4 bases and J by 2 bases, with 18 bases between. This CDR3 is built from 16 residues. As DNA, the CDR3 is TGTGCCAGCAGTTCAACCTCCCGGGACCGGACCTACGAGCAGTACTTC. Its translation: CASSSTSRDRTYEQYF.

The V gene is TRBV3-1, the J gene TRBJ2-3; possibly TRBD1 or TRBD2 for D (5 bases each). Trimming took 6 bases from V and 5 from J, leaving 15 bases between them. CDR1 and CDR2 (germline): LGHDT, YNNKEL (reference sequence). The CDR3 extends over 14 amino acids. The CDR3 nucleotides read TGTGCCAGCAGGGGGACCGCTCAAGGAGATACGCAGTATTTT. This translates into CASRGTAQGDTQYF.

The chain combines TRBV4-1 with TRBJ2-7; D possibly corresponds to TRBD1 (5 bases). Germline assignment: CDR1 MGHRA and CDR2 YSYEKL. V lost 1 base to trimming and J lost 3 bases, with 10 bases between them. The CDR3 runs to 14 residues. The CDR3 region has the DNA TGCGCCAGCAGCCAAGGGGCAGGGATCTACGAGCAGTACTTC. Translating gives CASSQGAGIYEQYF.

This clonotype showed up just a few times. The chain carries TRBV20-1 and TRBJ1-2; 7 bases are shared with TRBD1. This CDR3 is 12 amino acids long. V lost 5 bases to trimming and J lost 8 bases; unmatched junction nucleotides: 8. Germline-derived CDR1 and CDR2 are DFQATT and SNEGSKA (reference sequence). CDR3 sequence (DNA): TGCAGTGCTCGACAGGGTGAGCGGGGCTACACCTTC. Translation: CSARQGERGYTF.

The rearrangement joins TRBV5-5 to TRBJ1-2, with D possibly matching TRBD1 (5 bases). The CDR3 consists of 13 residues. With 1 base removed from V and 2 bases from J, the gap between germline ends came to 6 bases. Germline assignment: CDR1 SGHKS and CDR2 YYEKEE (reference sequence). The CDR3 region has the DNA TGTGCCAGCAGCTTGTGGGGGAACTATGGCTACACCTTC. This translates into CASSLWGNYGYTF.

Only a few counts were recorded for this clonotype. The genes are TRBV6-6 and TRBJ1-5, with 7 bases fitting TRBD1. CDR1 and CDR2 (germline): MNHNY, SVGAGI (reference sequence). The CDR3 contains 14 residues. The ends lost 0 bases at V and 7 bases at J; junction bases unmatched: 3. CDR3 loop: CASSYSTGRQPQHF. The CDR3 coding sequence is TGTGCCAGCAGTTACTCGACAGGGAGGCAGCCCCAGCATTTT.

This CDR3 is CATYNPGQGEPSNYGYTF. The CDR3 DNA reads TGTGCCACCTACAACCCCGGACAGGGGGAACCTTCTAACTATGGCTACACCTTC. The chain uses TRBV21-1 and TRBJ1-2; TRBD1, the D gene given by the table, was not confirmed from the DNA. TRBV21-1 is shown as a pseudogene. The CDR3 has 18 residues.

The chain recombines TRBV4-2 with TRBJ1-2; the D is unclear. The CDR3 runs to 15 residues. Germline loops: CDR1 LGHNA, CDR2 YNFKEQ. V lost 4 bases, J lost 4 bases, and 16 bases lay in between. Written as DNA, the CDR3 is TGTGCCAGCAGCCCCCGCCCGGGAGGCGGCTATGGCTACACCTTC. The encoded protein is CASSPRPGGGYGYTF.

The table lists this clonotype with a few counts. This chain uses TRBV12-3 or TRBV12-4 with TRBJ1-1; no firm D call. V was shortened by 4 bases and J by 4 bases, with 10 bases between the two germline ends. The CDR3 length is 13 residues. The CDR3 coding sequence is TGTGCCAGCAGTTCTCAGATGCTCACTGAAGCTTTCTTT. Its translation is CASSSQMLTEAFF.

This chain links TRBV5-1 with TRBJ2-3; 10 bases fit TRBD2. Per the germline V gene, CDR1 is SGHRS and CDR2 is YFSETQ. The J segment lost 3 bases and the V segment lost 3 bases, leaving 4 bases of the junction unmatched. CDR3 length equals 15 residues. The CDR3 spells CASSYSGGTTDTQYF. CDR3 coding DNA: TGCGCCAGCAGCTATAGCGGGGGGACGACAGATACGCAGTATTTT.

This chain connects TRBV29-1 to TRBJ2-7, with D tentatively TRBD1 or TRBD2 (6 bases each). CDR1 SQVTM and CDR2 ANQGSEA come from the germline V gene. Trimming removed 6 bases from V and 5 bases from J, with 14 bases in between. This CDR3 spans 12 amino acids. CDR3 nucleotides: TGCAGCGTCGAGGGGGGTCTGCACGAGCAGTACTTC. It yields the protein CSVEGGLHEQYF.

This chain joins TRBV19 and TRBJ1-1, with TRBD1 matching 7 bases. The V and J ends lost 3 bases and 5 bases, in that order; junction bases with no gene match: 6. Looked up from germline, CDR1 is LNHDA and CDR2 is SQIVND (reference sequence). The CDR3 is 14 amino acids. The chain's CDR3 is CASSIRQGNTEAFF. The CDR3, as DNA: TGTGCCAGTAGTATTAGACAGGGTAATACTGAAGCTTTCTTT. The full variable domain, with the rest looked up from reference TRBV19 and TRBJ1-1, is DGGITQSPKYLFRKEGQNVTLSCEQNLNHDAMYWYRQDPGQGLRLIYYSQIVNDFQKGDIAEGYSVSREKKESFPLTVTSAQKNPTAFYLCASSIRQGNTEAFFGQGTRLTVV.

This clonotype came up a few times. The chain is built from TRBV12-3 or TRBV12-4 and TRBJ1-1; no clear D gene. This CDR3 comprises 14 residues. The V and J ends lost 1 base and 6 bases respectively, with 12 bases between them. The chain's CDR3 is CASSLGLDLPEAFF. For the CDR3, the DNA is TGTGCCAGCAGTTTAGGCCTGGATCTCCCTGAAGCTTTCTTT.

This clonotype was counted between two and nine times. V and J are TRBV12-3 or TRBV12-4 and TRBJ1-4; D not certain. The CDR3 covers 12 residues. V lost 2 bases and J lost 8, with 6 bases in between. The CDR3 spells CASSLLGEKLFF. In DNA, the CDR3 is TGTGCCAGCAGTTTACTCGGGGAAAAACTGTTTTTT.

The genes are TRBV12-3 or TRBV12-4 and TRBJ1-1; D is ambiguous. The CDR3 consists of 15 residues. The ends were cut back, 5 bases at V and 0 bases at J, with 13 bases in the middle. CDR3 nucleotide sequence: TGTGCCAGCAGTCCGAGACGGGTCATGAACACTGAAGCTTTCTTT. Protein: CASSPRRVMNTEAFF.

The chain carries TRBV25-1 and TRBJ1-2; 7 bases map to TRBD1. Looked up from germline, CDR1 is MGHDK and CDR2 is SYGVNS. Trimming removed 7 bases from V and 7 bases from J; junction bases left unmatched: 9. The CDR3 is 13 residues long. The CDR3 loop is CASTDRASTGYTF. The CDR3 coding sequence is TGTGCCAGCACAGACAGGGCCTCCACTGGCTACACCTTC.

The rearrangement uses TRBV12-3 or TRBV12-4 and TRBJ1-5; D gene unclear. CDR3 length: 16 amino acids. V was pared by 2 bases and J by 5 bases, with 16 bases between. In DNA, the CDR3 is TGTGCCAGCAGTTTATCATTCACGATAGAAGATCAGCCCCAGCATTTT. Its protein is CASSLSFTIEDQPQHF.

The rearrangement links TRBV4-1 to TRBJ1-3, with a possible D match to TRBD1 (5 bases). Trimming took 2 bases from V and 0 from J, leaving 14 bases between them. Per germline, CDR1 MGHRA and CDR2 YSYEKL. The CDR3 spans 17 residues. The CDR3 here is CASSQPTGRASGNTIYF. For the CDR3, the DNA is TGCGCCAGCAGCCAACCGACGGGACGGGCCTCTGGAAACACCATATATTTT.

This clonotype was detected a few times. The chain uses TRBV12-3 or TRBV12-4 and TRBJ1-2; D is uncertain. The CDR3 length is 13 residues. Trimming stripped 3 bases from V and 4 bases from J, with 9 bases between. The CDR3 DNA follows: TGTGCCAGCAGTTTTGGCAGACCCTATGGCTACACCTTC. It encodes CASSFGRPYGYTF.

This clonotype appeared a single time. The chain combines TRBV5-1 with TRBJ2-1, with D possibly TRBD2 on 6 matching bases. Germline values: CDR1 SGHRS, CDR2 YFSETQ. This CDR3 contains 14 residues. V was trimmed by 2 bases and J by 8 bases, leaving 14 bases between them. In DNA form, the CDR3 reads TGCGCCAGCAGCTTAAGTATTGGGGACTATGAGCAGTTCTTC. The encoded protein is CASSLSIGDYEQFF.

The J gene is TRBJ1-1, the V gene TRBV5-1; no clear D. Germline-derived CDR1 and CDR2 are SGHRS and YFSETQ. This CDR3 is built from 13 residues. Trimming pared 9 bases from V and 0 bases from J, leaving 12 bases between. The CDR3, as DNA: TGCGCCAACTCTCCTCTGTTGAACACTGAAGCTTTCTTT. Translating it yields CANSPLLNTEAFF.

This clonotype was seen at least ten times. The chain employs TRBV9 and TRBJ1-2; D not certain. Germline assignment: CDR1 SGDLS and CDR2 YYNGEE. V was trimmed by 1 base and J by 7 bases, leaving 11 bases between them. The CDR3 is 13 amino acids. The CDR3: CASSVMGTSGYTF. In DNA, the CDR3 is TGTGCCAGCAGCGTAATGGGTACAAGTGGCTACACCTTC.

This chain connects TRBV14 to TRBJ2-7, with 9 bases identical to TRBD1. The CDR3 contains 14 residues. Germline-derived CDR1 and CDR2 are SGHDN and FVKESK. V gave up 5 bases and J gave up 3 bases; unmatched junction bases: 5. The CDR3 DNA reads TGTGCCAGCAGCTGGACAGGGGTAAACTACGAGCAGTACTTC. Amino acids: CASSWTGVNYEQYF.

This chain joins TRBV6-2 or TRBV6-3 and TRBJ1-1, with 9 bases aligning to TRBD1. The CDR3 loop spans 17 amino acids. The germline CDR1 and CDR2 sequences are MNHEY and SVGEGT. With V trimmed by 0 bases and J by 5 bases, 10 bases remained unmatched. As DNA, the CDR3 is TGTGCCAGCAGTTACTCCCGCACAGGGGGCGAAGGGACTGAAGCTTTCTTT. It codes for CASSYSRTGGEGTEAFF.

In its sample, this clonotype was seen a few times. The chain recombines TRBV4-3 with TRBJ1-2; no clear D. The germline V gene has CDR1 LGHNA and CDR2 YSLEER. V lost 0 bases and J 8 bases, leaving 16 bases between the germline ends. The CDR3 consists of 15 residues. The CDR3 sequence is CASSQDGVGNWGYTF. As DNA, the CDR3 is TGCGCCAGCAGCCAAGATGGAGTAGGGAATTGGGGCTACACCTTC.

This clonotype was seen many times. The J gene is TRBJ1-5, the V gene TRBV12-3 or TRBV12-4; 7 bases agree with TRBD1. Trimming at V came to 4 bases and at J to 4 bases, leaving 7 bases not matched to a gene. This CDR3 has 15 amino acids. The CDR3 sequence: CASSSYRGGNQPQHF. CDR3 nucleotides: TGTGCCAGCAGTTCATACAGGGGTGGGAATCAGCCCCAGCATTTT.